One sample yielded the 3 T cell receptor beta chains listed below, sequenced in a study of human T cells and chemical hapten exposure. Unfractionated whole blood was the source from which total RNA was extracted. Each CDR3 protein is one row after TCRdb ran MiXCR on the 5' RACE reads. Here the sample spans about 140,000 distinct CDR3 sequences, roughly 4% being singletons. The receptors shown here come from a female donor in good health.

This clonotype has ten or more counts. This sequence joins TRBV5-4 and TRBJ2-3; D remains ambiguous. Germline V lookup: CDR1 SGHNT, CDR2 YYREEE (reference sequence). With 1 base removed from V and 4 bases from J, the gap between germline ends came to 7 bases. This CDR3 has 13 residues. CDR3 loop: CASSLFGADTQYF. DNA of the CDR3: TGTGCCAGCAGCTTGTTTGGGGCAGATACGCAGTATTTT.

This clonotype has ten or more counts. V is TRBV7-9 and J is TRBJ2-7, with D tentatively TRBD1 (6 bases). The CDR3 runs to 15 residues. V lost 1 base to trimming and J lost 3 bases, with 13 bases between them. CDR1 and CDR2 (germline): SEHNR, FQNEAQ (reference sequence). CDR3 loop: CASSLGGLDLYEQYF. CDR3 bases: TGTGCCAGCAGCTTAGGGGGGCTCGACCTCTACGAGCAGTACTTC.

In this sample, this clonotype turned up many times. This chain connects TRBV20-1 to TRBJ2-1; 7 bases agree with TRBD2. This CDR3 has 11 amino acids. Germline assignment: CDR1 DFQATT and CDR2 SNEGSKA (reference sequence). The CDR3 DNA reads TGCAGAGGACTAGGTGACAATGAGCAGTTCTTC. Amino acids: CRGLGDNEQFF.